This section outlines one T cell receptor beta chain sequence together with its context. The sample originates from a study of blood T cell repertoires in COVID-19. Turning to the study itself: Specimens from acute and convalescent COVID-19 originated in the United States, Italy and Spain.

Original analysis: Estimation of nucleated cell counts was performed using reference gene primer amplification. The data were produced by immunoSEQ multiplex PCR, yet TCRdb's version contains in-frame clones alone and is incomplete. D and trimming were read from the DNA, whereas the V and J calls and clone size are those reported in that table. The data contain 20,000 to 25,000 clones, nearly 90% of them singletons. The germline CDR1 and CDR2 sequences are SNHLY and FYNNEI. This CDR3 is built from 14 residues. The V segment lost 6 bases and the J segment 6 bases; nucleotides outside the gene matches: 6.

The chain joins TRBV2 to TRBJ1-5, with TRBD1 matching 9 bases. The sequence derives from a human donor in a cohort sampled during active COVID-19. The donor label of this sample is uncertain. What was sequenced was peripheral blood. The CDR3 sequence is CASSRDRAGQPQHF. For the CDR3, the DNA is TGTGCCAGCAGCCGGGACAGGGCGGGTCAGCCCCAGCATTTT.